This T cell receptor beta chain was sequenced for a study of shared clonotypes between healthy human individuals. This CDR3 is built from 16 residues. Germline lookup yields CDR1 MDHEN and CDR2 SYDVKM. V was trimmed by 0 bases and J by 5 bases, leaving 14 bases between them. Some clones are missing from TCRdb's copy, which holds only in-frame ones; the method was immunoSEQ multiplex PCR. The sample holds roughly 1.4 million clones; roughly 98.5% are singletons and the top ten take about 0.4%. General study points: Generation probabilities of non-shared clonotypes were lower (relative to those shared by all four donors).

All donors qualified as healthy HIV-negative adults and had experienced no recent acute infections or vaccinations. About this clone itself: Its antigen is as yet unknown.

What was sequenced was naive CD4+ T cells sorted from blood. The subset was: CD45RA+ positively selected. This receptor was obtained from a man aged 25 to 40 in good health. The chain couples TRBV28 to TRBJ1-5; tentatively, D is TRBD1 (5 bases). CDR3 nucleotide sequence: TGTGCCAGCAGTTTATGGGAAAGCGGGGCCCATCAGCCCCAGCATTTT. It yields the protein CASSLWESGAHQPQHF.